This TCR beta chain appears in the sequencing data of a study of blood T cell repertoires in COVID-19 (dated by TCRdb to the early 2020s). Regarding the study in general: Samples covering the acute and convalescent phases of COVID-19 were provided by collaborators in the United States, Italy and Spain. Sample metadata almost always included a de-identified subject ID, COVID-19 status, age in years and sex. The material from the prospective study consisted of cDNA or gDNA derived from T cells, B-cell-depleted T cells, or PBMCs. The dataset comprised deeply sampled blood TCRbeta repertoires from subjects exposed to, actively infected with, or recovered from COVID-19. The samples were drawn from the first 160 participants of the ongoing ImmuneRACE study and from 1,200 or so subjects provided by 6 global collaborators. The repertoires were released in a freely available public database meant as a resource for research on the immune response to SARS-CoV-2. Where available, HLA class I and class II types were obtained from metadata supplied by the sample provider rather than from assay-based typing. What the research found in general, with its limitations: How much clinical and demographic metadata was included differed by source and by participant, and the metadata was provided uncurated.

Its CDR3 holds 15 amino acids, cysteine through phenylalanine. The entry retains the CDR3 DNA only, 45 bases that are in frame from base 1. V was cut back by 5 bases and J by 0 bases, leaving a gap of 14 bases between them. CDR1 and CDR2 were assigned from the germline V gene as SGDLS and YYNGEE. Details on this clone: Its antigen specificity is not known. Qualities for individual bases were not recorded, and no much larger clone is one base off.

In the prospective study, participants were about 18 to 100 years old, resided in fewer than 25 geographic areas of the United States, and were enrolled through a virtual design. In the prospective study, cohorts were assigned on the basis of participant-reported clinical history obtained from a screening survey and a study questionnaire. In the prospective study, whole blood, serum and a nasopharyngeal or oropharyngeal swab were collected from each participant by mobile phlebotomists. Additional blood draws and questionnaires over an approximately 2-month period could optionally be provided by prospective study participants. Prospective study blood samples were shipped either frozen or at room temperature before DNA extraction. TCRbeta CDR3 regions were amplified from genomic DNA by means of the immunoSEQ Assay, a bias-controlled multiplex PCR. As for the original processing: Nucleated cell counts per sample were estimated from amplification of reference gene primers within the assay. To quantify the absolute abundance of each unique TCRbeta CDR3 rearrangement, sequence reads were collapsed and filtered. For each sample, productive Simpson clonality was calculated by taking the square root of Simpson's diversity index across productive rearrangements. TCRdb's version of the immuneACCESS table is confined to in-frame rearrangements and falls short of the full clone set. An unresolved V gene accounts for under half of the shortfall where checked; the remainder is of unknown origin. V and J calls and clone size follow that table, whereas D and trimming were derived from the DNA. The sample profile shows 210,000 or so clones; around 84% of them were found once. The top ten clones comprise under 4.5% of the sample.

The material sequenced was PBMCs or T cells enriched from blood (not recorded which). Recombination linked TRBV9 to TRBJ1-1; the D gene is perhaps TRBD1, on 6 matching bases. The clonotype originates from a young man with acute COVID-19. The sequenced DNA is TGTGCCAGCAGAGCGATTACAGGGATGAACACTGAAGCTTTCTTT. Translation gives CASRAITGMNTEAFF. Outside the CDR3, residues come from the reference TRBV9 and TRBJ1-1 proteins, so the full variable domain is: DSGVTQTPKHLITATGQRVTLRCSPRSGDLSVYWYQQSLDQGLQFLIQYYNGEERAKGNILERFSAQQFPDLHSELNLSSLELGDSALYFCASRAITGMNTEAFFGQGTRLTVV.